This TCR beta chain was sequenced in a study of blood T cell repertoires in COVID-19. Turning to the study itself: Specimens from acute and convalescent COVID-19 originated in the United States, Italy and Spain. PBMCs, B-cell-depleted T cells, or T cells provided the cDNA or gDNA that made up the material.

Looked up from germline, CDR1 is ENHRY and CDR2 is SYGVKD. V was pared by 0 bases and J by 4 bases, with 10 bases between. The CDR3 runs to 15 residues. Original processing notes: By means of reference gene primer amplification, nucleated cell counts were estimated. Measured with immunoSEQ multiplex PCR; TCRdb has only the in-frame clones, and not every one. Clone size and the V and J calls come from that table; the DNA yielded D and trimming. The sample lists 55,000 to 75,000 clones, more than 60% occurring once. This chain joins TRBV10-3 and TRBJ1-5; D perhaps matches TRBD1 (6 bases). Sample: peripheral blood. This receptor was obtained from a man in his 60s with acute or convalescent COVID-19. The CDR3 loop reads CAISESPDSNQPQHF. CDR3 nucleotides: TGTGCCATCAGTGAGTCTCCGGACAGTAATCAGCCCCAGCATTTT.